Below, 31 T cell receptor beta chains from the same sample are listed, as sequenced in a study of post-analysis software for immune sequencing data. Study observations and caveats: Among roughly five TRBV segments more frequent in patients than controls were TRBV5-6, TRBV5-1 and TRBV20-1.

Unique molecular identifiers featured in each of the TCR beta cDNA libraries. TCRdb re-analysed the PCR reads in MiXCR, keeping a single row per CDR3 protein. Among roughly 870,000 distinct CDR3 sequences listed, around 53% were seen once. The antigens for these receptors are not known. Source material: blood. Receptor source: a girl aged 10-17 years with multiple sclerosis.

The CDR3 loop reads CASSSYGRESNYNEQFF. The CDR3 bases are TGTGCCAGCAGTTCCTACGGACGGGAGAGCAACTACAATGAGCAGTTCTTC. This chain links TRBV12-3 or TRBV12-4 with TRBJ2-1; a weak D match, TRBD2 (6 bases). V lost 4 bases, J lost 3 bases, and 19 bases lay in between. This CDR3 has 17 amino acids.

The chain uses TRBV7-9 and TRBJ2-5; no definite D call. The J call may be faulty, since TRBJ2-7 better matches the DNA end. In germline, CDR1 is SEHNR, CDR2 FQNEAQ (reference sequence). CDR3 size: 15 residues. CDR3 DNA: TGTGCCAGCAGCGCTGAGTGGGTAGTGGGGTACGAGCAGTACTTC. It specifies CASSAEWVVGYEQYF.

This clonotype was observed many times. This chain connects TRBV5-1 to TRBJ2-7; D not certain. V lost 3 bases and J 4 bases, leaving 5 bases between the germline ends. CDR3 length equals 11 residues. Per germline, CDR1 SGHRS and CDR2 YFSETQ. The CDR3 DNA is TGCGCCAGCAGCTGGTATTACGAGCAGTACTTC. It yields the protein CASSWYYEQYF.

This clonotype has more than one count but fewer than ten. The V call is TRBV29-1, the J call TRBJ2-7, with D perhaps TRBD2 (5 bases). Germline values: CDR1 SQVTM, CDR2 ANQGSEA. This CDR3 is built from 14 residues. Trimming took off 4 bases at V and 7 bases at J, with 20 bases between the two ends. CDR3 protein: CSVATLARSGEQYF. The CDR3 coding sequence is TGCAGCGTTGCCACGCTAGCCCGATCTGGGGAGCAGTACTTC.

The V call is TRBV6-1, the J call TRBJ2-1; 7 bases are a match to TRBD2. Germline lookup yields CDR1 MNHNS and CDR2 SASEGT. V lost 3 bases, J lost 6 bases, and 8 bases stayed unmatched. The CDR3 sequence is 15 residues long. The CDR3 coding sequence is TGTGCCAGCAGTGAGACGAAGAGCGGGGTCAATGAGCAGTTCTTC. Amino acid sequence: CASSETKSGVNEQFF.

The chain combines TRBV4-1 with TRBJ2-1; no clear D. CDR3 size: 17 residues. V lost 4 bases and J lost 0, with 16 bases in between. Germline V CDR1 and CDR2: MGHRA, YSYEKL. The CDR3 spells CASSRNKDAYSYNEQFF. The CDR3 DNA sequence: TGCGCCAGCAGCCGGAACAAGGACGCCTACTCCTACAATGAGCAGTTCTTC.

This clonotype was seen only once. The chain combines TRBV6-5 with TRBJ2-5, with unresolved D. This CDR3 comprises 13 residues. Germline CDR1 is MNHEY and CDR2 is SVGAGI. The germline V and J ends were trimmed by 5 bases and 5 bases, with 12 bases remaining between them. The DNA of the CDR3 is TGTGCCAGCAGTCGCTTCGCCCGGGAGACCCAGTACTTC. Encoded protein: CASSRFARETQYF.

This clonotype was counted a single time. The rearrangement uses TRBV7-2 and TRBJ2-7; D is unresolved. There are 14 residues in the CDR3. Germline V CDR1 and CDR2: SGHTA, FQGNSA. The V gene lost 3 bases and the J gene lost 4 bases, with 13 bases spanning the gap. CDR3 sequence: CASSLFATHYEQYF. Written as DNA, the CDR3 is TGTGCCAGCAGCTTGTTCGCTACCCATTACGAGCAGTACTTC.

This clonotype was detected only a few times. The chain couples TRBV20-1 to TRBJ2-5; 7 positions match TRBD2. The tail of the sequence fits TRBJ2-7 better, so the J call may be wrong. This CDR3 comprises 12 residues. CDR1 and CDR2 from the germline V gene are DFQATT and SNEGSKA (reference sequence). The CDR3 here is CSARDWGGEQYF. The CDR3 region has the DNA TGCAGTGCTAGAGATTGGGGGGGCGAGCAGTACTTC.

This clonotype has only a few counts. The genes are TRBV15 and TRBJ2-1; TRBD2 matches at 9 bases. V lost 6 bases to trimming and J lost 0 bases; unmatched junction nucleotides: 0. The CDR3 loop spans 14 amino acids. Germline values: CDR1 LNHNV, CDR2 YYDKDF (reference sequence). CDR3 sequence reads: CATSSGSSYNEQFF. CDR3 DNA: TGTGCCACCAGTAGCGGGAGCTCCTACAATGAGCAGTTCTTC.

This sequence joins TRBV6-5 and TRBJ2-3; D possibly corresponds to TRBD2 (5 bases). Trimming removed 6 bases from V and 8 bases from J, with 15 bases in between. The CDR3 covers 13 residues. Per germline, CDR1 MNHEY and CDR2 SVGAGI. CDR3 sequence: CASSPNPGITQYF. DNA for the CDR3: TGTGCCAGCAGCCCCAATCCCGGGATTACGCAGTATTTT.

This clonotype was seen only a few times. V and J are TRBV20-1 and TRBJ2-5; 10 positions match TRBD1. The junction had 11 bases not matched to a gene; V was cut back by 3 bases and J by 4 bases. The CDR3 is made up of 16 amino acids. The germline V gene has CDR1 DFQATT and CDR2 SNEGSKA (reference sequence). Here the CDR3 DNA reads TGCAGTGCTAGCTCCTCCGGGACAGGGGTCCGAGAGACCCAGTACTTC. Its translation is CSASSSGTGVRETQYF.

This chain links TRBV4-1 with TRBJ2-7, with 8 bases fitting TRBD1. The V and J ends lost 0 bases and 5 bases, in that order; junction bases with no gene match: 24. CDR1 is MGHRA, CDR2 YSYEKL, per germline. The CDR3 spans 21 residues. The CDR3 nucleotides are TGCGCCAGCAGCCAAGATCGACATCCGACAGGGGTCCCGTCATTTCCCGACGAGCAGTACTTC. Translation gives CASSQDRHPTGVPSFPDEQYF.

The chain is built from TRBV5-1 and TRBJ2-3; the D gene is possibly TRBD2 (6 bases). This CDR3 comprises 14 residues. Between the trimmed V and J ends, which lost 6 bases and 0 bases, there was a span of 11 bases. Germline CDR1 and CDR2: SGHRS and YFSETQ. The CDR3 spells CASTRELSTDTQYF. The CDR3 bases are TGCGCCAGCACCCGGGAGCTCAGCACAGATACGCAGTATTTT.

On this clonotype itself: Relative to the germline gene, one junction end is altered; a read error may explain this. The chain carries TRBV24-1 and TRBJ2-7; 9 bases fit TRBD1. CDR1 KGHDR and CDR2 SFDVKD come from the germline V gene. The CDR3 covers 17 residues. The DNA of the CDR3 is TGTGCCACCAGTGATTTCACAGGGGGCGACCGGACCTACGGGCAGTACTTC. This codes for CATSDFTGGDRTYGQYF.

This chain uses TRBV3-1 with TRBJ2-6, with D possibly called TRBD1 or TRBD2 (5 bases each). This CDR3 has 18 amino acids. V shed 0 bases and J shed 2 bases, with 14 bases lying between them. CDR1 LGHDT and CDR2 YNNKEL come from the germline V gene (reference sequence). The CDR3 DNA follows: TGTGCCAGCAGCCAAGATTGGTCACGGGGCCCTGGGGCCAACGTCCTGACTTTC. Protein product: CASSQDWSRGPGANVLTF.

V and J are TRBV10-3 and TRBJ2-1; 7 bases map to TRBD1. The CDR3 has 13 residues. Germline CDR1 is ENHRY and CDR2 is SYGVKD. V was pared by 6 bases and J by 5 bases, with 4 bases of the junction left unmatched. CDR3 in DNA: TGTGCCATCAGGGGACAGTTTGACAATGAGCAGTTCTTC. Amino acid sequence: CAIRGQFDNEQFF.

The chain joins TRBV4-1 to TRBJ2-5; D is possibly TRBD1 (5 bases). CDR3 size: 13 residues. CDR1 and CDR2 (germline): MGHRA, YSYEKL. Trimming stripped 1 base from V and 3 bases from J, with 6 bases between. CDR3 amino acids: CASSQVQEETQYF. CDR3 coding DNA: TGCGCCAGCAGCCAAGTACAGGAAGAGACCCAGTACTTC.

This chain links TRBV20-1 with TRBJ2-1, with a possible D match to TRBD2 (6 bases). This CDR3 contains 13 residues. The V end was cut by 0 bases, the J end by 10 bases, with 13 bases between. CDR1 DFQATT and CDR2 SNEGSKA come from the germline V gene (reference sequence). The CDR3 region has the DNA TGCAGTGCTAGAGATCCCCCCCGGGGGGAGCAGTTCTTC. It codes for CSARDPPRGEQFF.

The chain is built from TRBV15 and TRBJ2-1; D gene uncertain. The CDR3 spans 11 residues. Trimming cost V 4 bases and J 5 bases, with 3 bases left between them. The germline V gene has CDR1 LNHNV and CDR2 YYDKDF (reference sequence). CDR3 residues: CATSKNNEQFF. The CDR3 DNA follows: TGTGCCACCAGCAAAAACAATGAGCAGTTCTTC.

The chain uses TRBV6-5 and TRBJ1-2; 9 bases fit TRBD1. The CDR3 runs to 16 residues. Germline CDR1 and CDR2: MNHEY and SVGAGI. The V and J ends lost 0 bases and 1 base, in that order; junction bases with no gene match: 3. CDR3 coding DNA: TGTGCCAGCAGTTACTCCGGGACAGGGATTAACTATGGCTACACCTTC. Translated: CASSYSGTGINYGYTF.

The V gene is TRBV29-1, the J gene TRBJ2-4, with D perhaps assigned TRBD1 or TRBD2 (5 bases each). Trimming took 4 bases from V and 2 from J, leaving 6 bases between them. The V gene's germline CDR1 is SQVTM and CDR2 ANQGSEA. CDR3 length: 12 residues. The CDR3 here is CSVGDPKNIQYF. Here the CDR3 DNA reads TGCAGCGTTGGGGACCCCAAAAACATTCAGTACTTC.

V and J are TRBV20-1 and TRBJ2-4, with 7 bases matching TRBD1. CDR1 is DFQATT, CDR2 SNEGSKA, per germline (reference sequence). V shed 3 bases and J 8 bases; nucleotides not matched to a gene: 7. The CDR3 is 13 amino acids. DNA for the CDR3: TGCAGTGCTAGGCCGACAGGGTGGGACATTCAGTACTTC. The encoded protein is CSARPTGWDIQYF.

The chain joins TRBV20-1 to TRBJ2-7; 8 bases line up with TRBD2. Germline CDR1 and CDR2: DFQATT and SNEGSKA (reference sequence). The CDR3 is made up of 12 amino acids. J lost 3 bases, V lost 3 bases, and 1 base had no gene match. CDR3 sequence (DNA): TGCAGTGCTAGGGCGGGGGGCTACGAGCAGTACTTC. Protein: CSARAGGYEQYF.

This clonotype was counted between two and nine times. The chain links TRBV15 to TRBJ2-4, with D uncertain. With 8 bases removed from V and 2 bases from J, the gap between germline ends came to 10 bases. The CDR3 has 13 amino acids. Looked up from germline, CDR1 is LNHNV and CDR2 is YYDKDF (reference sequence). As DNA, the CDR3 is TGTGCCACCGCCCTTAGCCCCAAAAACATTCAGTACTTC. Protein sequence: CATALSPKNIQYF.

J is TRBJ2-7 and V is TRBV20-1; unclear D gene. The CDR3 spans 12 residues. Looked up from germline, CDR1 is DFQATT and CDR2 is SNEGSKA (reference sequence). Between the trimmed V and J ends, which lost 3 bases and 1 base, there was a span of 7 bases. The CDR3 coding sequence is TGCAGTGCTAGCTTGGGGTCCTACGAGCAGTACTTC. Residues: CSASLGSYEQYF.

The chain couples TRBV3-1 to TRBJ2-5, with 7 nucleotides matching TRBD1. The V gene's germline CDR1 is LGHDT and CDR2 YNNKEL (reference sequence). The CDR3 spans 13 residues. The ends lost 5 bases at V and 3 bases at J; junction bases unmatched: 3. CDR3 sequence reads: CASSKGAKETQYF. CDR3 bases: TGTGCCAGCAGCAAGGGGGCAAAAGAGACCCAGTACTTC.

This chain links TRBV2 with TRBJ2-6; 8 nucleotides line up with TRBD1. Losses at the gene ends were 7 bases for V and 6 bases for J; bases not matched to a gene: 11. The germline V gene has CDR1 SNHLY and CDR2 FYNNEI. The CDR3 sequence is 16 residues long. CDR3 coding DNA: TGTGCCAGCATCCGAGACAGGGGAAGAAAGGCCAACGTCCTGACTTTC. Its protein product is CASIRDRGRKANVLTF.

The chain links TRBV10-3 to TRBJ2-3; TRBD1 is a possible D gene (6 bases). Trimming removed 8 bases at V and 1 base at J, with 10 bases between. Germline CDR1 reads ENHRY; CDR2 reads SYGVKD. The CDR3 totals 13 residues. The CDR3 region is CAIHRQGTDTQYF. As DNA, the CDR3 is TGTGCCATCCACAGACAGGGCACAGATACGCAGTATTTT.

The J gene is TRBJ2-6, the V gene TRBV21-1; the DNA was not compared with TRBD1, the D call given in the table. TRBV21-1 is flagged as a pseudogene. The CDR3 has 17 residues. CDR3 coding DNA: TGTGCCAGCAGCAATGGGGGCGTCCCCTCTGGGGCCAACGTCCTGACTTTC. Translated: CASSNGGVPSGANVLTF.

DNA of the CDR3: TGCAGCGTTCGCGGGCGTAGCGAGCAGTACTTC. Amino acids: CSVRGRSEQYF. The gene calls are TRBV29-1 and TRBJ2-7; the D gene is possibly TRBD2 (5 bases). Germline V CDR1 and CDR2: SQVTM, ANQGSEA. Trimming left V 5 bases short and J 6 bases short, with 11 bases between. The CDR3 extends over 11 amino acids.